The 16 T cell receptor beta chains below all came from one sample that was sequenced in a study of CD4 and CD8 cells across lung adenocarcinoma regions. TCRdb re-called the PCR reads through MiXCR, storing one row per CDR3 protein. The profile shows 12,000 or so distinct CDR3 sequences, 47% of them singletons. The sequenced sample consisted of CD8+ T cells from the margin of a lung tumor. The receptors were sampled from a female donor with lung adenocarcinoma. The CD4 and CD8 labels of this study may be unreliable.

Notes on this clonotype: At one of its ends the junction is not consistent with the germline gene, which may arise from a read error. The rearrangement uses TRBV6-1 and TRBJ2-2, with TRBD2 matching over 12 bases. The tail of the sequence fits TRBJ2-3 better, so the J call may be wrong. The CDR3 totals 17 residues. Germline V gene data show CDR1 as MNHNS and CDR2 as SASEGT. CDR3 sequence: CASSRGLAGGSTDTQYF. Here the CDR3 DNA reads TGTGCCAGCAGTCGAGGCCTAGCGGGGGGGAGCACCGATACGCAGTATTTT.

A remark on this clonotype: One junction end disagrees with the germline gene, perhaps due to a read error. This chain uses TRBV6-1 with TRBJ2-2, with D possibly called TRBD1 or TRBD2 (5 bases each). CDR1 and CDR2 (germline): MNHNS, SASEGT. The CDR3 has 11 residues. CDR3 residues: CASWSTGALYF. The CDR3 DNA sequence: TGTGCCAGCTGGTCCACCGGGGCGCTGTATTTT.

Points on this clonotype: Its ends do not fully match the called genes, so a read error is possible. The rearrangement uses TRBV6-5 and TRBJ2-1; a possible D gene is TRBD2 (6 bases). The length of the CDR3 is 13 residues. The germline V gene encodes CDR1 MNHEY and CDR2 SVGAGI. The CDR3 nucleotides are TGTGTCAGCAGTTACCGCACCGGGACTCGGCAGTTCTTC. This gives the protein CVSSYRTGTRQFF.

For this clonotype: The junction departs from the called germline gene at one end, perhaps through a read error. The CDR3 spells CASGFQATSANEQYF. The CDR3 DNA is TGTGCCAGCGGCTTCCAGGCGACTAGCGCCAATGAGCAGTATTTC. The chain employs TRBV6-1 and TRBJ2-1; 8 positions agree with TRBD2. Looked up from germline, CDR1 is MNHNS and CDR2 is SASEGT. CDR3 size: 15 residues.

By sample fraction, this clonotype is medium-sized. V and J are TRBV6-1 and TRBJ2-5, with D perhaps matching TRBD1 (5 bases). The CDR3 runs to 15 residues. Germline-derived CDR1 and CDR2 are MNHNS and SASEGT. Trimming took off 7 bases at V and 2 bases at J, with 17 bases between the two ends. The chain's CDR3 is CASMRTGRAQETQYF. The CDR3 DNA reads as TGTGCCAGCATGCGAACTGGCAGGGCGCAAGAGACCCAGTACTTC.

This clonotype has a handful of counts. CDR3 in DNA: TGTGCCAGCAGTAAAGATAGCGGGGGCTCCTACAATGAGCAGTTCTTC. This codes for CASSKDSGGSYNEQFF. The chain uses TRBV2 and TRBJ2-1; 9 bases fit TRBD2. The CDR3 runs 16 residues. Per germline, CDR1 SNHLY and CDR2 FYNNEI. The trim removed 5 bases at V and 0 bases at J, leaving 5 bases unmatched.

Only a few counts were recorded for this clonotype. The J gene is TRBJ1-6, the V gene TRBV7-2, with 8 positions matching TRBD1. V was pared by 3 bases and J by 7 bases, with 2 bases of the junction left unmatched. The CDR3 consists of 14 residues. The germline CDR1 and CDR2 sequences are SGHTA and FQGNSA. CDR3 loop: CASSFRQGNSPLHF. The CDR3 DNA sequence: TGTGCCAGCAGCTTCAGACAGGGGAATTCACCCCTCCACTTT.

Ten or more counts support this clonotype. One base away lies a much larger clone, so this may be a sequencing read error. This sequence joins TRBV7-2 and TRBJ2-1; 8 bases fit TRBD2. The J call may be wrong; the DNA end is better matched by TRBJ2-7. From germline, CDR1 is SGHTA and CDR2 FQGNSA. The CDR3 loop spans 16 amino acids. CDR3 sequence: CASSLVVGGAYNEQYF. For the CDR3, the DNA is TGTGCCAGCAGCTTAGTTGTCGGGGGGGCCTACAATGAGCAGTACTTC.

As for this clonotype: One end of the junction does not line up with germline, which may come from a read error. The chain employs TRBV25-1 and TRBJ2-5, with a tentative D call TRBD1 (6 bases). Germline V CDR1 and CDR2: MGHDK, SYGVNS. The length of the CDR3 is 16 residues. CDR3 region: CASGSWEGGIQETQFF. The CDR3 bases are TGTGCCAGCGGCTCCTGGGAAGGGGGAATCCAAGAGACCCAGTTTTTC. Full variable domain (outside the CDR3, taken from reference TRBV25-1 and TRBJ2-5): EADIYQTPRYLVIGTGKKITLECSQTMGHDKMYWYQQDPGMELHLIHYSYGVNSTEKGDLSSESTVSRIRTEHFPLTLESARPSHTSQYLCASGSWEGGIQETQFFGPGTRLLVL.

This clonotype was counted a few times. The chain joins TRBV6-1 to TRBJ2-4; D perhaps matches TRBD2 (5 bases). The length of the CDR3 is 13 residues. Germline CDR1 is MNHNS and CDR2 is SASEGT. V lost 3 bases to trimming and J lost 13 bases, with 16 bases between them. CDR3 protein: CASSEFIGNTQYF. CDR3 DNA: TGTGCCAGCAGTGAGTTTATCGGGAACACCCAGTACTTC.

The rearrangement links TRBV27 to TRBJ2-5, with D perhaps TRBD2 (6 bases). The J call may be wrong; the DNA end is better matched by TRBJ2-3. Germline V lookup: CDR1 MNHEY, CDR2 SMNVEV (reference sequence). This CDR3 is built from 14 residues. CDR3 residues: CASSVGGDQETQYF. The CDR3 nucleotides are TGTGCCAGCAGTGTGGGCGGGGACCAAGAGACCCAGTATTTT.

This clonotype was counted many times. The rearrangement uses TRBV6-6 and TRBJ2-1; TRBD2 matches 13 bases. The DNA end is more similar to TRBJ2-7, so the J call may be wrong. Germline CDR1 reads MNHNY; CDR2 reads SVGAGI (reference sequence). The CDR3 spans 15 residues. The CDR3 protein is CASSRGLAGNYEQYF. In DNA form, the CDR3 reads TGTGCCAGCAGTCGGGGACTAGCGGGGAACTACGAGCAGTACTTC.

This clonotype was seen repeatedly, ten times or more. CDR3 bases: TGTGCCAGCAGGGACATTCTTAACACCGGGGAGCTGTTTTTT. Residues: CASRDILNTGELFF. V usage is TRBV27 and J usage is TRBJ2-2, with D tentatively TRBD1 (5 bases). CDR1 and CDR2 (germline): MNHEY, SMNVEV (reference sequence). The CDR3 sequence is 14 residues long. Trimming took off 6 bases at V and 2 bases at J, with 10 bases between the two ends.

This clonotype was observed at least ten times. This may be a read error: a much more frequent sequence differs by one nucleotide. J is TRBJ2-5 and V is TRBV6-1; no firm D call. The V and J ends lost 6 bases and 11 bases respectively, with 25 bases between them. This CDR3 has 15 residues. In germline, CDR1 is MNHNS, CDR2 SASEGT. The CDR3 region has the DNA TGTGCCAGCAGGGCCGAATTGCTACCAAACAATGAGCAGTACTTC. This codes for CASRAELLPNNEQYF.

The chain recombines TRBV6-5 with TRBJ1-6; 7 bases align to TRBD1. The CDR3 loop spans 16 amino acids. After removal of 4 bases from V and 19 bases from J, the junction contained 22 bases not matched to a gene. The germline V gene encodes CDR1 MNHEY and CDR2 SVGAGI. The CDR3 DNA reads as TGTGCCAGCAGTTCCCCGGGACAGAGCATCCCCTACGAGCAGCACTTT. This sequence encodes CASSSPGQSIPYEQHF.

In its sample, this clonotype ranks as medium-sized. DNA of the CDR3: TGTGCCAGCAGCTTAGCGGGGAGCACAGATACGCAGTATTTT. This gives the protein CASSLAGSTDTQYF. The chain couples TRBV7-6 to TRBJ2-3; D remains ambiguous. From germline, CDR1 is SGHVS and CDR2 FNYEAQ. CDR3 length: 14 residues. Deletions cut 0 bases from V and 0 bases from J, with 4 bases between.